This TCR beta chain was sequenced for a study of shared clonotypes between healthy human individuals. CDR1 SGHRS and CDR2 YFSETQ come from the germline V gene. The CDR3 is made up of 17 amino acids. Trimming at V came to 3 bases and at J to 0 bases, leaving 10 bases not matched to a gene. Generated by immunoSEQ multiplex PCR, the TCRdb table keeps only in-frame clones and is missing some. The sample yields over a million clones, around 95% seen once. V is TRBV5-1 and J is TRBJ2-7, with 9 bases identical to TRBD2. The receptor comes from a man aged 25 to 45 in good health. The sequencing sample was made of naive CD4+ T cells sorted from blood. This sample's subset: CD45RA+ positively selected. Here the CDR3 DNA reads TGCGCCAGCAGCTACGGACTTGCGGGAGGGGTCTCCTACGAGCAGTACTTC. Protein: CASSYGLAGGVSYEQYF.